The next 28 T cell receptor beta chains were all read from a single sample in a study of response to subunit inactivated influenza vaccine. MiXCR, applied by TCRdb to the RT-PCR reads, yields one record per CDR3 protein. The sample records some 500,000 distinct CDR3 sequences, approximately 15% being singletons. The sequencing used CD4+ T cells sorted from PBMCs, collected roughly 24 months after vaccination. The receptors derive from a man aged 50 to 69 who received an inactivated influenza vaccine.

The chain links TRBV5-1 to TRBJ1-1, with D unresolved. This CDR3 has 13 amino acids. V lost 5 bases and J 3 bases, leaving 11 bases between the germline ends. Per germline, CDR1 SGHRS and CDR2 YFSETQ. The CDR3 sequence is CASSAPWDTEAFF. DNA of the CDR3: TGCGCCAGCAGTGCCCCGTGGGACACTGAAGCTTTCTTT.

This clonotype has more than one count but fewer than ten. This rearrangement joins TRBV28 to TRBJ2-7; possibly TRBD2 for D (6 bases). Germline V gene data show CDR1 as MDHEN and CDR2 as SYDVKM. V shed 4 bases and J shed 0 bases, with 7 bases lying between them. The CDR3 has 13 amino acids. The CDR3 reads CASSWTTSYEQYF. DNA of the CDR3: TGTGCCAGCAGTTGGACTACCTCCTACGAGCAGTACTTC.

The chain employs TRBV6-1 and TRBJ2-7; TRBD1 or TRBD2 may be the D gene (6 bases each). This CDR3 is 17 amino acids long. V gave up 3 bases and J gave up 4 bases, with 22 bases separating them. Germline V gives CDR1 MNHNS, CDR2 SASEGT. The CDR3 region is CASSDPTPQGTLYEQYF. Here the CDR3 DNA reads TGTGCCAGCAGTGACCCGACCCCGCAGGGGACTTTATACGAGCAGTACTTC.

This clonotype turned up a few times. The rearrangement joins TRBV7-9 to TRBJ2-2; 7 positions agree with TRBD2. The germline V gene has CDR1 SEHNR and CDR2 FQNEAQ (reference sequence). This CDR3 has 13 residues. The V segment lost 5 bases and the J segment 9 bases; nucleotides outside the gene matches: 6. The CDR3 DNA sequence: TGTGCCAGCAGCCAAAGCGGGATAAGGGAGCTGTTTTTT. It translates to CASSQSGIRELFF.

The chain has TRBV4-2 and TRBJ1-1; a weak D match, TRBD1 (5 bases). The CDR3 totals 16 residues. Trimming stripped 0 bases from V and 0 bases from J, with 11 bases between. Germline V gene sequence: CDR1 LGHNA, CDR2 YNFKEQ. This chain's CDR3 is CASSQDPGGLNTEAFF. The DNA for the CDR3 is TGTGCCAGCAGCCAAGATCCCGGGGGGTTGAACACTGAAGCTTTCTTT.

In its sample, this clonotype was seen many times. V and J are TRBV2 and TRBJ2-1, with 7 bases fitting TRBD1. The V gene's germline CDR1 is SNHLY and CDR2 FYNNEI. V shed 6 bases and J 3 bases; nucleotides not matched to a gene: 2. This CDR3 comprises 13 residues. CDR3 bases: TGTGCCAGCAGCCGGGACAGCTACAATGAGCAGTTCTTC. It specifies CASSRDSYNEQFF. Looking up the rest from reference TRBV2 and TRBJ2-1 gives the full variable domain: EPEVTQTPSHQVTQMGQEVILRCVPISNHLYFYWYRQILGQKVEFLVSFYNNEISEKSEIFDDQFSVERPDGSNFTLKIRSTKLEDSAMYFCASSRDSYNEQFFGPGTRLTVL.

The rearrangement uses TRBV12-3 or TRBV12-4 and TRBJ2-3; TRBD2 matches 14 bases. The CDR3 has 15 amino acids. V was pared by 6 bases and J by 9 bases, with 8 bases of the junction left unmatched. This CDR3 is CASRPGLAGVSTQYF. In nucleotides, the CDR3 is TGTGCCAGCAGGCCGGGACTAGCGGGAGTAAGCACGCAGTATTTT.

This clonotype has only a few counts. V is TRBV20-1 and J is TRBJ2-5; 10 bases fit TRBD1. CDR3 length equals 12 residues. CDR1 is DFQATT and CDR2 is SNEGSKA in the germline V gene (reference sequence). The DNA for the CDR3 is TGCAGGGGGGACAGGGGTGTGGAGACCCAGTACTTC. Protein: CRGDRGVETQYF.

This clonotype was detected ten times or more. The gene calls are TRBV5-1 and TRBJ2-4; D possibly matches TRBD1 or TRBD2 (6 bases each). V was trimmed by 2 bases and J by 8 bases, leaving 17 bases between them. This CDR3 has 15 amino acids. Germline-derived CDR1 and CDR2 are SGHRS and YFSETQ. The CDR3 DNA reads TGCGCCAGCAGCTTCGGAGGGGGGTCAGGAGACATTCAGTACTTC. This encodes CASSFGGGSGDIQYF.

This clonotype occurred many times. The chain recombines TRBV28 with TRBJ2-3, with 7 bases fitting TRBD2. The CDR3 has 14 amino acids. CDR1 and CDR2 from the germline V gene are MDHEN and SYDVKM. After removal of 6 bases from V and 5 bases from J, the junction contained 8 bases not matched to a gene. CDR3: CASSASGPVDTQYF. CDR3 DNA: TGTGCCAGCAGCGCTAGCGGCCCCGTAGATACGCAGTATTTT.

This clonotype was counted between two and nine times. The gene calls are TRBV6-1 and TRBJ2-5; 14 nucleotides align to TRBD2. With 7 bases clipped from V and 5 bases from J, the junction kept 3 bases outside the gene matches. From germline, CDR1 is MNHNS and CDR2 SASEGT. This CDR3 spans 14 amino acids. CDR3 DNA: TGTGCCAGCAAACGACTAGCGGGGGGGGAGACCCAGTACTTC. Translation gives CASKRLAGGETQYF.

The gene calls are TRBV5-1 and TRBJ2-3; possible D gene TRBD2, 5 bases. This CDR3 has 14 residues. Germline loops: CDR1 SGHRS, CDR2 YFSETQ. V shed 4 bases and J shed 3 bases, with 12 bases lying between them. This chain's CDR3 is CASSRRTLTDTQYF. Here the CDR3 DNA reads TGCGCCAGCAGCCGTCGGACTCTTACAGATACGCAGTATTTT.

This clonotype has a handful of counts. This chain links TRBV28 with TRBJ2-7; 9 bases align to TRBD1. The V and J ends lost 6 bases and 4 bases, in that order; junction bases with no gene match: 10. Per germline, CDR1 MDHEN and CDR2 SYDVKM. This CDR3 is 15 amino acids long. CDR3 in amino acids: CASSQRRTGVYEQYF. The CDR3 coding sequence is TGTGCCAGCAGCCAGAGAAGGACAGGGGTGTACGAGCAGTACTTC.

CDR3 DNA sequence: TGTGCCAGCAGCTTAGTTGGGACTAGCGGGAACAATGAGCAGTTCTTC. It translates to CASSLVGTSGNNEQFF. V is TRBV7-2 and J is TRBJ2-1; 13 nucleotides match TRBD2. V lost 1 base and J lost 5; bases outside the gene matches: 2. CDR3 length equals 16 residues. From germline, CDR1 is SGHTA and CDR2 FQGNSA.

This clonotype turned up a few times. The chain is built from TRBV5-1 and TRBJ2-5, with D unclear. This CDR3 is 17 amino acids long. V was pared by 0 bases and J by 5 bases, with 20 bases between. CDR1 is SGHRS, CDR2 YFSETQ, per germline. CDR3 protein: CASSLGFSTYGRETQYF. The CDR3, as DNA: TGCGCCAGCAGCTTGGGCTTCAGCACTTACGGTCGGGAGACCCAGTACTTC.

This clonotype was picked up a small number of times. The chain couples TRBV6-5 to TRBJ2-7; 8 bases align to TRBD1. This CDR3 has 13 amino acids. V dropped 4 bases and J dropped 6; count of bases not matched to a gene: 5. Germline V gene data show CDR1 as MNHEY and CDR2 as SVGAGI. The CDR3 bases are TGTGCCAGCAGTTTCGACAGGGGCTCCGAGCAGTACTTC. The encoded protein is CASSFDRGSEQYF.

This clonotype was seen more than once but under ten times. The chain is built from TRBV27 and TRBJ2-2; a possible D gene is TRBD2 (6 bases). Per germline, CDR1 MNHEY and CDR2 SMNVEV (reference sequence). The CDR3 totals 13 residues. Trimming removed 3 bases from V and 15 bases from J, with 17 bases in between. The CDR3 region has the DNA TGTGCCAGCAGTTTTAGGGGAGCGGGCCAGGTGTTTTTT. Its translation is CASSFRGAGQVFF.

This clonotype was counted only a few times. The chain uses TRBV7-2 and TRBJ2-1, with D unresolved. With 5 bases removed from V and 7 bases from J, the gap between germline ends came to 12 bases. The germline V gene has CDR1 SGHTA and CDR2 FQGNSA. The CDR3 consists of 13 residues. In DNA, the CDR3 is TGTGCCAGCAGCCGTGGGGTTGAGAATGAGCAGTTCTTC. Translating gives CASSRGVENEQFF.

This clonotype came up a few times. The chain links TRBV20-1 to TRBJ1-1; 7 positions agree with TRBD1. The CDR3 has 16 amino acids. Trimming removed 7 bases from V and 0 bases from J; junction bases left unmatched: 14. Per germline, CDR1 DFQATT and CDR2 SNEGSKA (reference sequence). The CDR3 sequence: CSGTRGRRAMNTEAFF. CDR3 sequence (DNA): TGCAGTGGTACGAGGGGGCGTCGGGCTATGAACACTGAAGCTTTCTTT.

This rearrangement joins TRBV5-1 to TRBJ2-3; 7 positions agree with TRBD2. V lost 8 bases to trimming and J lost 5 bases; unmatched junction nucleotides: 17. The CDR3 is 16 amino acids. The germline gives CDR1 SGHRS, CDR2 YFSETQ. The CDR3 DNA reads as TGCGCCAGTCTCCTAGGTACGGCGGGAGATTTAGATACGCAGTATTTT. Translated, it gives CASLLGTAGDLDTQYF.

The CDR3 bases are TGTGCCAGCAGTCCCCGACAGGGAAACACCATATATTTT. Its translation is CASSPRQGNTIYF. This chain connects TRBV12-3 or TRBV12-4 to TRBJ1-3; a possible D gene is TRBD1 (5 bases). The CDR3 is 13 amino acids. The ends were cut back, 5 bases at V and 4 bases at J, with 9 bases in the middle.

The chain recombines TRBV20-1 with TRBJ2-7; 10 bases match TRBD2. This CDR3 comprises 14 residues. The V gene end was trimmed by 6 bases and the J gene end by 3 bases; junction bases not matched to a gene: 8. Per the germline V gene, CDR1 is DFQATT and CDR2 is SNEGSKA (reference sequence). The CDR3 DNA reads as TGCAGTGCCCGGGAGGCTAGCGGGAGCTACGAGCAGTACTTC. Its protein is CSAREASGSYEQYF.

This clonotype occurred a few times. The V and J genes are TRBV12-3 or TRBV12-4 and TRBJ2-1; TRBD2 matches at 12 bases. The CDR3 runs 15 residues. Trimming cost V 5 bases and J 8 bases; bases outside gene matches: 7. CDR3 protein: CASSPSSGGGDEQFF. The DNA for the CDR3 is TGTGCCAGCAGTCCCTCTAGCGGGGGGGGCGATGAGCAGTTCTTC.

This clonotype has just a few counts. The V call is TRBV2, the J call TRBJ2-7, with D perhaps TRBD2 (5 bases). Trimming shortened V by 7 bases and J by 0 bases, and 16 bases separated the two germline ends. The CDR3 sequence is 15 residues long. Per germline, CDR1 SNHLY and CDR2 FYNNEI. The CDR3, as DNA: TGTGCCAGCACCGAGTCACGAGGGAGCTCCTACGAGCAGTACTTC. Its protein product is CASTESRGSSYEQYF.

This clonotype was seen repeatedly, ten times or more. V usage is TRBV10-2 and J usage is TRBJ1-3, with a weak D call TRBD1 (5 bases). The V gene's germline CDR1 is WSHSY and CDR2 SAAADI. The CDR3 extends over 14 amino acids. With 7 bases removed from V and 2 bases from J, the gap between germline ends came to 12 bases. The chain's CDR3 is CASTLGTAGNTIYF. DNA for the CDR3: TGCGCCAGCACCCTAGGGACGGCTGGAAACACCATATATTTT.

Ten or more counts support this clonotype. The chain employs TRBV20-1 and TRBJ2-1; D possibly corresponds to TRBD1 (6 bases). Trimming shortened V by 7 bases and J by 7 bases, and 23 bases separated the two germline ends. Germline V lookup: CDR1 DFQATT, CDR2 SNEGSKA (reference sequence). This CDR3 is built from 15 residues. CDR3 DNA: TGCAGTGTTGACCAGAGGGGGTCTCGACCGAATGAGCAGTTCTTC. As protein: CSVDQRGSRPNEQFF.

As for this clonotype: With a much larger clone just one base away, this may be a read error. This chain joins TRBV12-3 or TRBV12-4 and TRBJ1-6, with D unclear. V was pared by 11 bases and J by 9 bases, with 20 bases between. CDR3 length: 14 residues. The CDR3 protein is CAGMAGVMGSPLHF. The CDR3 DNA follows: TGTGCCGGCATGGCCGGGGTGATGGGTTCACCCCTCCACTTT.

This clonotype was seen a few times. Since no conserved phenylalanine or tryptophan closes the CDR3, a read error is the likely cause. V is TRBV10-3 and J is TRBJ2-7; no definite D call. V lost 6 bases and J 0 bases, leaving 12 bases between the germline ends. Germline V gene data show CDR1 as ENHRY and CDR2 as SYGVKD. The CDR3 totals 14 residues. This chain's CDR3 is CAISELTTSYEQYC. CDR3 DNA: TGTGCCATCAGCGAACTCACTACCTCCTACGAGCAGTACTGC.